Below, 6 T cell receptor beta chains from the same sample are listed, as sequenced in a study of cytomegalovirus exposure and HLA in healthy donors. The repertoire was sequenced with immunoSEQ multiplex PCR; TCRdb's copy has only in-frame clones and lacks some. Of 300,000 to 350,000 clones in the sample, nearly 90% were seen once. The sequencing input was PBMCs. Source of these receptors: a man younger than 45 in good health and CMV-seronegative.

The gene calls are TRBV20-1 and TRBJ1-1; D not certain. Germline V gives CDR1 DFQATT, CDR2 SNEGSKA (reference sequence). V was cut by 6 bases and J by 5 bases, with 7 bases left in between. The CDR3 has 10 residues. The CDR3 DNA sequence: TGCAGTGCAGCACTTACTGAAGCTTTCTTT. Translation: CSAALTEAFF.

The V gene is TRBV11-2, the J gene TRBJ1-5; the match to TRBD1 covers 8 bases. Germline-derived CDR1 and CDR2 are SGHAT and FQNNGV. The CDR3 totals 14 residues. J was trimmed by 9 bases and V by 5 bases; bases with no gene match: 9. The CDR3 loop is CASSVTGGMRPQHF. The CDR3 coding sequence is TGTGCCAGCAGCGTTACAGGGGGAATGCGGCCCCAGCATTTT.

This clone was detected once. The V call is TRBV15, the J call TRBJ2-3, with 8 bases that match TRBD2. The V segment lost 0 bases and the J segment 0 bases; nucleotides outside the gene matches: 5. Germline assignment: CDR1 LNHNV and CDR2 YYDKDF (reference sequence). CDR3 length equals 17 residues. The CDR3 nucleotides read TGTGCCACCAGCAGAGATCTCGGGGGGGCTAGCACAGATACGCAGTATTTT. As protein: CATSRDLGGASTDTQYF.

The chain recombines TRBV11-2 with TRBJ2-1; 8 bases agree with TRBD2. CDR3 size: 17 residues. Trimming at V came to 4 bases and at J to 3 bases, leaving 11 bases not matched to a gene. Germline loops: CDR1 SGHAT, CDR2 FQNNGV. This CDR3 reads CASSSVRSGGLYNEQFF. Written as DNA, the CDR3 is TGTGCCAGCAGCTCGGTTCGAAGCGGGGGACTCTACAATGAGCAGTTCTTC.

This rearrangement joins TRBV7-9 to TRBJ2-3, with TRBD2 matching 7 bases. From germline, CDR1 is SEHNR and CDR2 FQNEAQ (reference sequence). The V segment lost 2 bases and the J segment 9 bases; nucleotides outside the gene matches: 8. The CDR3 covers 14 residues. This CDR3 reads CASSLIAAGGTQYF. In DNA, the CDR3 is TGTGCCAGCAGCTTAATAGCGGCCGGGGGGACGCAGTATTTT.

V and J are TRBV9 and TRBJ1-6; 7 nucleotides line up with TRBD1. This CDR3 is built from 16 residues. The V and J ends lost 0 bases and 4 bases, in that order; junction bases with no gene match: 4. In germline, CDR1 is SGDLS, CDR2 YYNGEE. The chain's CDR3 is CASSVGQGAYNSPLHF. CDR3 nucleotide sequence: TGTGCCAGCAGCGTAGGACAGGGAGCTTATAATTCACCCCTCCACTTT. The full variable domain, rest sourced from reference TRBV9 and TRBJ1-6, is DSGVTQTPKHLITATGQRVTLRCSPRSGDLSVYWYQQSLDQGLQFLIQYYNGEERAKGNILERFSAQQFPDLHSELNLSSLELGDSALYFCASSVGQGAYNSPLHFGNGTRLTVT.